This entry is about one TCR beta chain. Its target is not known. Primers for the PCR totalled 60 Vbeta and 13 Jbeta. Source study methods: Among the unique TCR beta chains that a later analysis counted, about 84 million in all, roughly 9.9 million were shared. Data came from immunoSEQ multiplex PCR; TCRdb stores just in-frame clones and leaves some out. V and J calls and clone size follow that table, whereas D and trimming were derived from the DNA. The sample has more than 85,000 clones, approximately 83% seen once; the top ten hold 1.5% to 2%. These data are taken from a study of cytomegalovirus exposure and HLA in healthy donors. Study observations and caveats: Immune exposure was documented only through CMV serostatus.

From germline, CDR1 is SGHNT and CDR2 YYREEE (reference sequence). The CDR3 consists of 15 residues. The V and J ends lost 5 bases and 0 bases respectively, with 13 bases between them. The sequence was obtained from a man aged 40-55 years in good health and CMV-seronegative. The chain links TRBV5-4 to TRBJ2-3; D gene uncertain. The sequenced sample was PBMCs. The CDR3 region is CASRLRLTSTDTQYF. The CDR3 region has the DNA TGTGCCAGCAGATTACGGCTGACTAGCACAGATACGCAGTATTTT. Drawing the rest from reference TRBV5-4 and TRBJ2-3, the complete variable domain is ETGVTQSPTHLIKTRGQQVTLRCSSQSGHNTVSWYQQALGQGPQFIFQYYREEENGRGNFPPRFSGLQFPNYSSELNVNALELDDSALYLCASRLRLTSTDTQYFGPGTRLTVL.